Described below is a single TCR beta chain sequence and its context. The antigen it recognizes is unknown. Base qualities are not recorded, but no much larger clone differs from it by a single base. TCRbeta CDR3 regions were amplified from genomic DNA using the immunoSEQ Assay, a bias-controlled multiplex PCR. In the paper's pipeline: The number of nucleated cells in each sample was estimated by amplification of reference gene primers within the assay. To quantify the absolute abundance of each unique TCRbeta CDR3 rearrangement, sequence reads were collapsed and filtered. For each sample, productive Simpson clonality was calculated as the square root of Simpson's diversity index over productive rearrangements. This is the immuneACCESS table as TCRdb keeps it, with only in-frame sequences that have V and J called. A part of the clones is gone; compared with another copy, unresolved V genes explain less than half, and the rest is unexplained. V and J calls plus clone size are reproduced from that table; the DNA served to infer D and trimming. In all, the sample holds about 200,000 clones, and 85% of those were seen once. Together, the top ten hold 0.8% to 0.95% of the sample.

This record comes from a study of blood T cell repertoires in COVID-19 (dated by TCRdb to 2018 to 2020). About the investigation overall: Samples from collaborators originated in the United States, Italy and Spain and spanned both the acute and convalescent phases of COVID-19. The prospective study material was composed of cDNA or gDNA derived from T cells, B-cell-depleted T cells, or PBMCs. Deeply sampled blood TCRbeta repertoires from subjects exposed to, actively infected with, or recovered from COVID-19 were included in the dataset. The repertoires were released in a freely available public database meant as a resource for research on the immune response to SARS-CoV-2. Samples were obtained from the ongoing ImmuneRACE study (first 160 participants) and from 1,000 to 1,500 subjects provided by 6 global collaborators. The sample metadata nearly always contained a de-identified subject ID, COVID-19 status, age in years and sex. Where HLA class I and class II types were available, the types were taken from metadata supplied by the sample provider, not from assay-based typing. What the authors observed across the whole study: How much clinical and demographic metadata was included differed by source and by participant, and the metadata was provided uncurated.

V is cut by 2 bases and J by 0 bases, and the space between the germline ends is 14 bases. CDR1 and CDR2 were assigned from the germline V gene as WSHSY and SAAADI. CDR3 length: 17 amino acids, cysteine to phenylalanine. Just the 51-base CDR3 DNA is kept, in frame starting at base 1. At one collaborating source in Seattle, patients were enrolled during active infection and were followed longitudinally through the course of disease. Each collaborating institution followed its own protocols to collect whole blood in K2EDTA tubes. For TCRbeta analysis, collaborators shipped samples as frozen whole blood, isolated PBMCs, or DNA extracted from either of those sample types.

Source material: peripheral blood. The receptor was isolated from a man in his 60s with COVID-19, enrolled during active disease. The chain uses TRBV10-2 and TRBJ1-3, and perhaps TRBD1 as D gene, on 5 matching bases. In nucleotide form, the sequence is TGCGCCAGCAGTGAGACGGGGGTCCTCAGCTCTGGAAACACCATATATTTT. It is translated as CASSETGVLSSGNTIYF.